Below, 14 T cell receptor beta chains from the same sample are listed, as sequenced in a study of regulatory T cells in long-lasting Graves disease. Time point in this sample: newly diagnosed GD, antithyroid drugs for less than 3 months. PBMCs were the source of the RNA used for TCR sequencing. To make TCR beta libraries, researchers used iRepertoire HTBI primers and Arm-PCR of CDR3 regions. TCRdb analysed the multiplex PCR reads with MiXCR anew, one entry per CDR3 protein. The sample records roughly 250,000 distinct CDR3 sequences, about 18% being singletons. This sample was also put to use in a study of T cells in Graves' hyperthyroidism and ophthalmopathy.

This material consisted of peripheral blood mononuclear cells (PBMCs), taken at new diagnosis, from a patient treated with antithyroid drugs. These receptors were obtained from a woman aged 25 to 45 with Graves disease.

This clonotype was counted ten times or more. The chain has TRBV13 and TRBJ2-3; D call uncertain. The CDR3 consists of 14 residues. The germline V gene has CDR1 PRHDT and CDR2 FYEKMQ (reference sequence). V was clipped by 0 bases and J by 5 bases, with 9 bases between them. The CDR3 DNA sequence: TGTGCCAGCAGCTTAGGATCAGCACGAGATACGCAGTATTTT. It codes for CASSLGSARDTQYF. The full variable domain, with the rest looked up from reference TRBV13 and TRBJ2-3, is AAGVIQSPRHLIKEKRETATLKCYPIPRHDTVYWYQQGPGQDPQFLISFYEKMQSDKGSIPDRFSAQQFSDYHSELNMSSLELGDSALYFCASSLGSARDTQYFGPGTRLTVL.

As to this clonotype: The junction differs from germline at one of its ends, possibly a read error. The chain recombines TRBV7-7 with TRBJ2-2, with 8 bases fitting TRBD1. CDR1 is SSHAT and CDR2 is FNYEAQ in the germline V gene (reference sequence). The CDR3 covers 17 residues. CDR3 bases: TGTGCTAGCAGCATACAGGGGGACTTTGGTAACACCGGGGAGCTGTTTTTT. Amino acids: CASSIQGDFGNTGELFF.

In this sample, this clonotype turned up many times. This rearrangement joins TRBV9 to TRBJ1-2; 8 positions agree with TRBD1. Losses at the gene ends were 1 base for V and 2 bases for J; bases not matched to a gene: 7. This CDR3 contains 16 residues. The germline V gene encodes CDR1 SGDLS and CDR2 YYNGEE. The CDR3 DNA reads as TGTGCCAGCAGCGTATCCCGGACAGGGATCAACTATGGCTACACCTTC. Translated: CASSVSRTGINYGYTF.

This clonotype has a count of ten or more. This chain links TRBV3-1 with TRBJ2-5; 9 positions agree with TRBD2. Per germline, CDR1 LGHDT and CDR2 YNNKEL (reference sequence). With 0 bases clipped from V and 5 bases from J, the junction kept 16 bases outside the gene matches. The CDR3 spans 19 residues. The CDR3 coding sequence is TGTGCCAGCAGCCAAGATCGGGGCGGGGGGGCCCGTTTCGACGAGACCCAGTACTTC. Protein product: CASSQDRGGGARFDETQYF.

This clonotype was observed many times. The rearrangement links TRBV20-1 to TRBJ2-3, with a possible D match to TRBD1 (6 bases). V was shortened by 3 bases and J by 4 bases, with 20 bases between the two germline ends. Looked up from germline, CDR1 is DFQATT and CDR2 is SNEGSKA (reference sequence). This CDR3 has 16 amino acids. CDR3 in DNA: TGCAGTGCTAGGGGACCCGGGACAATGGAGGCAGATACGCAGTATTTT. It is translated as CSARGPGTMEADTQYF.

This clonotype has ten or more counts. The chain couples TRBV19 to TRBJ1-2; 8 bases fit TRBD1. Germline values: CDR1 LNHDA, CDR2 SQIVND (reference sequence). The CDR3 sequence is 14 residues long. Losses at the gene ends were 3 bases for V and 8 bases for J; bases not matched to a gene: 8. DNA for the CDR3: TGTGCCAGTAGTATCCGGGACAGGAGTCGGGGCTACACCTTC. Translated, it gives CASSIRDRSRGYTF.

The gene calls are TRBV4-1 and TRBJ2-5; TRBD2 matches at 8 bases. This CDR3 has 14 amino acids. Germline CDR1 and CDR2: MGHRA and YSYEKL. Germline trimming cut 7 bases from V and 2 bases from J; bases unmatched to any gene: 6. This CDR3 reads CASNGGRPQETQYF. DNA of the CDR3: TGCGCCAGCAACGGCGGGAGGCCACAAGAGACCCAGTACTTC.

This clonotype was seen ten or more times. The V call is TRBV18, the J call TRBJ2-1; a possible D gene is TRBD2 (6 bases). This CDR3 is built from 16 residues. Germline CDR1 KGHSH, CDR2 LQKENI. Trimming cost V 0 bases and J 1 base, with 10 bases left between them. The CDR3 reads CASSPPMGRSYNEQFF. Here the CDR3 DNA reads TGTGCCAGCTCACCACCGATGGGGAGGTCCTACAATGAGCAGTTCTTC.

This clonotype was picked up a small number of times. The chain couples TRBV11-2 to TRBJ2-7; D possibly matches TRBD1 or TRBD2 (6 bases each). The CDR3 loop spans 17 amino acids. The germline V gene encodes CDR1 SGHAT and CDR2 FQNNGV. The ends were cut back, 1 base at V and 6 bases at J, with 22 bases in the middle. CDR3 bases: TGTGCCAGCAGCTTAGGCGGGGTTCTACAGGGATCGGGCGAGCAGTACTTC. Its translation: CASSLGGVLQGSGEQYF.

CDR3 DNA sequence: TGTGCCTGGAGCGAGAGAGTAACAGATACGCAGTATTTT. Amino acid sequence: CAWSERVTDTQYF. The rearrangement links TRBV30 to TRBJ2-3; the D is unclear. The CDR3 is 13 residues long. The germline gives CDR1 GTSNPN, CDR2 SVGIG (reference sequence). V lost 3 bases and J 3 bases, leaving 10 bases between the germline ends. The entire variable domain, with the rest obtained from reference TRBV30 and TRBJ2-3, is as follows: SQTIHQWPATLVQPVGSPLSLECTVEGTSNPNLYWYRQAAGRGLQLLFYSVGIGQISSEVPQNLSASRPQDRQFILSSKKLLLSDSGFYLCAWSERVTDTQYFGPGTRLTVL.

Of note for this clonotype: A read error may explain this, as a much larger clone is one base away. This chain joins TRBV6-2 or TRBV6-3 and TRBJ2-1, with D tentatively TRBD1 (6 bases). Between the trimmed V and J ends, which lost 10 bases and 10 bases, there was a span of 17 bases. The CDR3 is made up of 12 amino acids. Germline values: CDR1 MNHEY, CDR2 SVGEGT. The CDR3 DNA reads TGTGCCACCTTTACAGGGACCTACGAGCAGTTCTTC. Translating gives CATFTGTYEQFF.

This clonotype was counted at least ten times. The chain joins TRBV14 to TRBJ2-3; D unresolved. V was trimmed by 4 bases and J by 4 bases, leaving 9 bases between them. Germline loops: CDR1 SGHDN, CDR2 FVKESK. The length of the CDR3 is 13 residues. Here the CDR3 reads CASSPSRADTQYF. As DNA, the CDR3 is TGTGCCAGCAGCCCCAGCAGAGCAGATACGCAGTATTTT. Filled out from reference TRBV14 and TRBJ2-3, the complete variable domain reads EAGVTQFPSHSVIEKGQTVTLRCDPISGHDNLYWYRRVMGKEIKFLLHFVKESKQDESGMPNNRFLAERTGGTYSTLKVQPAELEDSGVYFCASSPSRADTQYFGPGTRLTVL.

This clonotype was detected ten times or more. The CDR3 nucleotides read TGTGCCAGCAGCCTAAAGGGACGGCCCCTGAACACTGAAGCTTTCTTT. Translating gives CASSLKGRPLNTEAFF. The rearrangement joins TRBV11-1 to TRBJ1-1; tentative D call: TRBD1 (5 bases). With 5 bases removed from V and 0 bases from J, the gap between germline ends came to 16 bases. The CDR3 covers 16 residues. Germline CDR1 is SGHAT and CDR2 is FQDESV (reference sequence). Full variable domain (remainder filled in from reference TRBV11-1 and TRBJ1-1): EAEVAQSPRYKITEKSQAVAFWCDPISGHATLYWYRQILGQGPELLVQFQDESVVDDSQLPKDRFSAERLKGVDSTLKIQPAELGDSAMYLCASSLKGRPLNTEAFFGQGTRLTVV.

Many counts were recorded for this clonotype. V is TRBV11-2 and J is TRBJ2-3, with D unclear. The CDR3 totals 14 residues. Germline V gene lookup returns CDR1 SGHAT and CDR2 FQNNGV. V lost 1 base and J lost 2, with 7 bases in between. The CDR3 DNA reads as TGTGCCAGCAGCTTAGTACGCAACACAGATACGCAGTATTTT. Its protein is CASSLVRNTDTQYF.